These T cell receptor beta chains were read from a single sample in a study of early T cells in non-severe SARS-CoV-2 infection. TCRdb re-derived calls from the 5' RACE reads in MiXCR, one entry per CDR3 protein. This sample carries about 64,000 distinct CDR3 sequences, around 18% of them seen once, and the ten largest clones take 8% to 10%. Specimen: whole blood, collected at baseline. Receptors were obtained from an adult who was a healthcare worker with PCR-confirmed SARS-CoV-2 infection or an uninfected control (not recorded which). Both conserved end residues are trimmed from each CDR3.

v_gene	j_gene	CDR3aa
TRBV7-6	TRBJ2-3	ASSSVFPPDTQY
TRBV18	TRBJ2-7	ASSPLGDEQY
TRBV29-1	TRBJ1-2	SVQGSANYGYT
TRBV23-1	TRBJ2-7	ASRLPGQFDSYEQY
TRBV11-2	TRBJ2-3	ASSPARDTQY
TRBV6-5	TRBJ2-7	ASSNPGQGREQY
TRBV9	TRBJ1-6	ASSYGQGGSPLH
TRBV7-8	TRBJ2-3	ASSLVLAGGTDTQY
TRBV6-2/TRBV6-3	TRBJ2-2	ASRLKTGNTGELF
TRBV15	TRBJ2-3	ATSRGGGSSTDTQY
TRBV20-1	TRBJ2-7	SGTGTSDREQY
TRBV19	TRBJ2-2	ATQKRLAGVPGELF
TRBV6-6	TRBJ1-4	ASSYSLKELF
TRBV20-1	TRBJ1-6	SASSGANSPLH
TRBV6-2/TRBV6-3	TRBJ1-2	ASSYPGSSIYGYT
TRBV5-1	TRBJ2-1	ASSVTSGSSYNEQF
TRBV15	TRBJ2-5	ATSSERGLGISGN
TRBV7-9	TRBJ1-1	ASRNGQMNTEAF
TRBV11-2	TRBJ1-2	ASRHVGGMTNYGYT
TRBV6-2/TRBV6-3	TRBJ1-5	ASSQGTRGYQPQH
TRBV29-1	TRBJ2-5	SSTSTLQETQY
TRBV7-2	TRBJ1-3	ASSPPRVSENTIY
TRBV7-9	TRBJ1-1	ASSSTRQSPAF
TRBV29-1	TRBJ2-1	SVGIIRLSYNEQF
TRBV7-2	TRBJ2-7	ASSLSGQPHYEQY
TRBV6-6	TRBJ2-5	ASSFAGSTQY
TRBV5-4	TRBJ1-1	ASSLNFVRNTEAF
TRBV7-8	TRBJ2-5	ASSLIASYSYQETQY
TRBV7-7	TRBJ2-2	ASSLQPNGELF
TRBV29-1	TRBJ2-7	SGGTANAYEQY
TRBV27	TRBJ1-1	ASSFGGQNTEAF
TRBV12-3/TRBV12-4	TRBJ2-6	VSTGISSGANVLT
TRBV5-6	TRBJ2-7	ASSFSGTSGVHSYEQY
TRBV11-2	TRBJ2-2	ASSPTSGRNTGELF
TRBV27	TRBJ1-4	ASSRVVNEKLF
TRBV6-4	TRBJ2-3	ASSDRASTDTQY
TRBV3-1	TRBJ2-1	ASSRRMRVAGGVGEQF
TRBV28	TRBJ2-7	ASSPRAPVTEQY
TRBV12-3/TRBV12-4	TRBJ2-6	ASSAHASGANVLT
TRBV27	TRBJ1-5	ASRVKSNQYQPQH
TRBV12-3/TRBV12-4	TRBJ2-5	ASSPGLAETLETQY
TRBV25-1	TRBJ1-1	ASSGRDRGPEAF
TRBV18	TRBJ1-5	ASSPMGQGVDQPQH
TRBV20-1	TRBJ2-7	SASGTGVNEQY
TRBV12-3/TRBV12-4	TRBJ2-2	ASSPSVVPTGELF
TRBV10-1	TRBJ1-6	ASSELQGGSVSPLH